The rows below give T cell receptor beta chains drawn from one sample of a study of post-analysis software for immune sequencing data. TCRdb used MiXCR to reprocess the PCR reads, holding one entry per CDR3 protein. The sample includes about 500,000 distinct CDR3 sequences, under 55% of them seen just once. The specimen sequenced was blood. These receptors all come from a girl between 10 and 17 years old with multiple sclerosis. The conserved cysteine and the conserved F or W are not part of the CDR3 here. Expanded clones get a size class; other rows say once, few or many, or leave the size out.

size,length,V,J,CDR3
-,12,TRBV29-1,TRBJ2-7,SVEDSGGPSEQY
-,12,TRBV7-7,TRBJ2-5,ASSLERGLGTQY
few,10,TRBV12-3/TRBV12-4,TRBJ2-7,ASSLPNYEQY
-,12,TRBV7-2,TRBJ2-5,ASSRKLMGETQY
many,10,TRBV10-3,TRBJ2-7,AISESLYEQY
few,12,TRBV3-1,-,ASSQEGSGDIQY
many,11,TRBV6-1,TRBJ2-5,ASSRIQEETQY
-,16,TRBV2,TRBJ2-5,ASSEERTGRYPTGEQY
-,12,TRBV5-5,TRBJ2-5,ASQGQGLEETQY
few,10,TRBV20-1,TRBJ2-1,SVYSTYNEQF
many,11,TRBV6-5,TRBJ2-1,ASRATSYNEQF
few,12,TRBV15,TRBJ2-3,ATSRDKISDTQY
-,13,TRBV20-1,TRBJ2-7,SANPYSGSPYEQY
-,10,TRBV28,TRBJ1-5,ASGLEHQPQH
-,12,TRBV13,-,ASIIRTGGFEQY
few,13,TRBV9,TRBJ2-5,ASSFRGLAGGEQY
-,11,TRBV29-1,-,SVEDQGAYEQY
-,11,TRBV10-3,TRBJ2-6,ATLGVGANVLT
-,16,TRBV19,TRBJ2-1,ASSIYGPNVGTYNEQF
-,10,TRBV20-1,TRBJ2-1,SAPKTSGGQF
-,12,TRBV6-6,TRBJ2-3,ASSSAGESDTQY
-,10,TRBV20-1,TRBJ2-7,SARGQFYEQY
-,11,TRBV9,TRBJ2-3,ASSVDGKWTQY
few,15,TRBV4-1,TRBJ2-1,ASSHVTVAGAGNEQF
once,13,TRBV19,TRBJ1-5,ASTEVGRNNQPQH
few,11,TRBV29-1,TRBJ2-7,SVVRALDYEQY
once,11,TRBV2,TRBJ1-1,ASSVGQNTEAF
-,14,TRBV28,TRBJ2-3,AGSPTGLVSSDTQY
-,11,TRBV29-1,TRBJ1-1,SVNRGPGTEAF
-,15,TRBV4-3,TRBJ2-7,ASSQDMELAGNYEQY
few,10,TRBV20-1,TRBJ2-7,SALGGTYEQY
-,12,TRBV20-1,TRBJ1-2,SAWLSGGNYGYT
few,11,TRBV20-1,TRBJ2-7,SARASGSYEQY
-,12,TRBV20-1,TRBJ2-7,SARAGTGSYEQY
few,9,TRBV10-3,TRBJ1-1,AISDNTEAF
-,16,TRBV10-3,TRBJ2-1,AISDGLRGGRIYNEQF
-,12,TRBV7-9,TRBJ2-5,ASSPTAYQETQY
-,13,TRBV20-1,TRBJ2-5,SARRLGGSQETQY
-,14,TRBV20-1,TRBJ1-1,SAYGQGRGRNTEAF
-,12,TRBV9,TRBJ2-3,ASSFDGDTDTQY
-,11,TRBV28,TRBJ2-5,ASSVPFQETQY
-,17,TRBV7-2,TRBJ1-5,ASSLGGVEGGDTNQPQH
-,11,TRBV27,TRBJ2-1,ASRLAGGYEQF
-,13,TRBV4-3,TRBJ1-4,ASSLSTGSSEKLF
-,11,TRBV6-5,TRBJ2-7,ASSSQGTYEQY
few,13,TRBV20-1,TRBJ2-7,SINSWTGGMYEQY